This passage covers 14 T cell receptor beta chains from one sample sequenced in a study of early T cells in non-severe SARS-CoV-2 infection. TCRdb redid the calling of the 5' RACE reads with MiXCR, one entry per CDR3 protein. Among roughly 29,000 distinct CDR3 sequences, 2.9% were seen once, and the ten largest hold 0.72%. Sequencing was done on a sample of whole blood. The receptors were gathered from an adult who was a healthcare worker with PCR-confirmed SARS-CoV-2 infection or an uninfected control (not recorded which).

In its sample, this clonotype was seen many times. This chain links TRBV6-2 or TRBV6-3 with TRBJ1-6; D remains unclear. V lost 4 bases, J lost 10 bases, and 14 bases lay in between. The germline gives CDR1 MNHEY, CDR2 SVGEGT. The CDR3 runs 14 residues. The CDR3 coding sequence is TGTGCCAGCAGTTCGCAAAAAAGCGTATCACCCCTCCACTTT. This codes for CASSSQKSVSPLHF.

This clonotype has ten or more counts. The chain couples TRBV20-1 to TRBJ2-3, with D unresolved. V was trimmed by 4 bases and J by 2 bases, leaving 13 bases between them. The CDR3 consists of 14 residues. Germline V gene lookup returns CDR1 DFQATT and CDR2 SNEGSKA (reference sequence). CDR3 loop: CSAKDWILTDTQYF. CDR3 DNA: TGCAGTGCTAAAGACTGGATACTCACAGATACGCAGTATTTT.

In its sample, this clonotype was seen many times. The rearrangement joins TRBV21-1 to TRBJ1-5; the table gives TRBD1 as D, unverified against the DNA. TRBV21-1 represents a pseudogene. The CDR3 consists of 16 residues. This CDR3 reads CASSKGLGTRNQPQHF. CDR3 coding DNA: TGTGCCAGCAGCAAAGGACTTGGGACCCGTAATCAGCCCCAGCATTTT.

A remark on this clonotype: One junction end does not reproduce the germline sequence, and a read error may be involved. CDR3 sequence: CASNRPGREESQYF. CDR3 coding DNA: TGTGCCAGCAATCGTCCAGGGAGGGAAGAGTCCCAGTACTTC. V and J are TRBV6-1 and TRBJ2-5; 7 nucleotides agree with TRBD2. The CDR3 runs 14 residues. Germline V gene lookup returns CDR1 MNHNS and CDR2 SASEGT.

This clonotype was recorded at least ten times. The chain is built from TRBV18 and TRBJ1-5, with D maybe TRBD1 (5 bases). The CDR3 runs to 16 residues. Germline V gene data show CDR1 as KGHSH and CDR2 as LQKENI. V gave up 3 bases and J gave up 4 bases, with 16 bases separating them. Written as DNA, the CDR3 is TGTGCCAGCTCACCGGCTCAGGGCCCGAGAAATCAGCCCCAGCATTTT. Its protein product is CASSPAQGPRNQPQHF.

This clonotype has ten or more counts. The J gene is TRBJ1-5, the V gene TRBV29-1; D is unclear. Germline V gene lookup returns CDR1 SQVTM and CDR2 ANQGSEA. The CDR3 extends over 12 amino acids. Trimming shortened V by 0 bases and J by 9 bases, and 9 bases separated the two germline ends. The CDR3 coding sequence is TGCAGCGTTGAAGACCCCCCAGGGCCCCAGCATTTT. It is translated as CSVEDPPGPQHF.

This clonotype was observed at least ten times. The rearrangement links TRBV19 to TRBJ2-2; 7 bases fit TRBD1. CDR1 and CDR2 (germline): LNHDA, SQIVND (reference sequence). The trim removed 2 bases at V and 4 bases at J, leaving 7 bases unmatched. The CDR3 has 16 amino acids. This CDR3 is CASSITGDRGTGELFF. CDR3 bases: TGTGCCAGTAGTATAACAGGGGACAGAGGCACCGGGGAGCTGTTTTTT.

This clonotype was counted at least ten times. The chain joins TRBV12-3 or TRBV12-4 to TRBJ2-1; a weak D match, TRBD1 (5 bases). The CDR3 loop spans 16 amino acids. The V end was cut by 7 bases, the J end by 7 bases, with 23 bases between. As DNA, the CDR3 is TGTGCCAGCACCTCCGGTAGGGGCGTTTTCAGGAATGAGCAGTTCTTC. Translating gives CASTSGRGVFRNEQFF.

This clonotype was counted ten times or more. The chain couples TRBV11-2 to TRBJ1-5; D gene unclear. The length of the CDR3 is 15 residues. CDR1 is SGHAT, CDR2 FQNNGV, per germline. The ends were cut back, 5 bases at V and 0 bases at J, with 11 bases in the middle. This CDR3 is CASSEDGYSNQPQHF. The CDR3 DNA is TGTGCCAGCAGCGAGGACGGATATAGCAATCAGCCCCAGCATTTT.

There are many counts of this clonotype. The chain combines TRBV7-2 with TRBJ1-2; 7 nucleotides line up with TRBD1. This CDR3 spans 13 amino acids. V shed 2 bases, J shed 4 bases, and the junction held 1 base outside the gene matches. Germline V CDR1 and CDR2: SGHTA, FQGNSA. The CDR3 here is CASSLPGGYGYTF. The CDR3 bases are TGTGCCAGCAGCTTACCAGGGGGCTATGGCTACACCTTC.

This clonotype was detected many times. This CDR3 reads CASSLGEVSVQETQYF. The CDR3 DNA sequence: TGTGCCAGCAGCTTAGGGGAGGTTTCTGTACAAGAGACCCAGTACTTC. The chain is built from TRBV7-2 and TRBJ2-5, with a weak D call TRBD2 (6 bases). The CDR3 consists of 16 residues. CDR1 and CDR2 from the germline V gene are SGHTA and FQGNSA. The V and J ends lost 1 base and 2 bases respectively, with 14 bases between them.

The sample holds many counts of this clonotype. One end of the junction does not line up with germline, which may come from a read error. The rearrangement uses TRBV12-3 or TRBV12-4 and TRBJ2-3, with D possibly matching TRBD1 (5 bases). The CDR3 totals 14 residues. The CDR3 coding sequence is TGCGCCAGCAGTTTTTTGACAGGCACAGATACGCAGTATTTT. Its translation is CASSFLTGTDTQYF.

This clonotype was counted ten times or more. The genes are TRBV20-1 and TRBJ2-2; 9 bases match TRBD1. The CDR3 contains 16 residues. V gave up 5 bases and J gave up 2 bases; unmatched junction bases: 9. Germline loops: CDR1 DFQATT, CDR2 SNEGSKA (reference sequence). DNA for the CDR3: TGCAGTGCTCCTACCGGGACAGGGTATAACACCGGGGAGCTGTTTTTT. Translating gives CSAPTGTGYNTGELFF.

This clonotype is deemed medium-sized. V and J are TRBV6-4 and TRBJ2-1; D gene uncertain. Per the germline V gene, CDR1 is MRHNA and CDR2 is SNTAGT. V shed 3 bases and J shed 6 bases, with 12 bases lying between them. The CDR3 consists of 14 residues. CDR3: CASSEGNPSNEQFF. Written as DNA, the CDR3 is TGTGCCAGCAGTGAGGGGAACCCTAGCAATGAGCAGTTCTTC.